This T cell receptor beta chain is from a study of T-cell memory formation after mild COVID-19. Study-wide results and limits: Second-wave clones peaking on day 37 lacked confirmed SARS-CoV-2 specificity. The main location of contracting CD4+ clones was CM and EM, and that of contracting CD8+ clones was EMRA.

TCRdb recomputed calls from the 5' RACE reads with MiXCR, one row per CDR3 protein. This sample has tens of thousands of distinct CDR3 sequences, with approximately 6.8% found just once. The CDR3 is 17 amino acids. V lost 5 bases, J lost 4 bases, and 13 bases stayed unmatched. CDR1 and CDR2 (germline): KGHSH, LQKENI. Remarks on this clonotype: The antigen remains undetermined.

The chain combines TRBV18 with TRBJ2-5; 10 bases fit TRBD1. Sequenced input: PBMCs or a T cell subset sorted from them (not recorded which). The sequence derives from a man aged 18 to 29 who had mild COVID-19 (a few samples of this study predate the infection). Cell type and time point are not known. CDR3 in amino acids: CASSATGTGVFRETQYF. In nucleotides, the CDR3 is TGTGCCAGCTCAGCAACCGGGACAGGGGTTTTTCGAGAGACCCAGTACTTC. Full variable domain (missing parts from reference TRBV18 and TRBJ2-5): NAGVMQNPRHLVRRRGQEARLRCSPMKGHSHVYWYRQLPEEGLKFMVYLQKENIIDESGMPKERFSAEFPKEGPSILRIQQVVRGDSAAYFCASSATGTGVFRETQYFGPGTRLLVL.